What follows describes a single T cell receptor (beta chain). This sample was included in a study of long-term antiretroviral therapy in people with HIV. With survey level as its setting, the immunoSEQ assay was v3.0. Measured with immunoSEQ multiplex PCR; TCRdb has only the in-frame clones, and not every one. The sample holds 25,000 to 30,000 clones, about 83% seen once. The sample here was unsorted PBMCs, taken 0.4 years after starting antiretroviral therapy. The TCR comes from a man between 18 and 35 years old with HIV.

The DNA of the CDR3 is TGTGCCAGCAGCTTAGAGGATAAGGGGACTCCCGGCAATGAGCAGTTCTTC. Translating it yields CASSLEDKGTPGNEQFF. This chain uses TRBV13 with TRBJ2-1, with TRBD2 as a possible D gene (6 bases). V gave up 1 base and J gave up 6 bases, with 19 bases separating them. This CDR3 is built from 17 residues. The V gene's germline CDR1 is PRHDT and CDR2 FYEKMQ (reference sequence).